Shown below are 19 T cell receptor beta chains from a single sample sequenced in a study of cytomegalovirus exposure and HLA in healthy donors. Use of 60 Vbeta and 13 Jbeta primers characterized the PCR. Produced via immunoSEQ multiplex PCR; TCRdb's table is partial and in-frame only. The sample has about 50,000 clones; roughly 76% are singletons. Sample: PBMCs. All receptors derive from a woman aged 40 to 49 in good health and CMV-seropositive.

CDR3 in amino acids: CASSLLQGAGEKLFF. Here the CDR3 DNA reads TGCGCCAGCAGCTTACTACAGGGGGCAGGCGAAAAACTGTTTTTT. The chain has TRBV5-1 and TRBJ1-4; 9 nucleotides line up with TRBD1. Losses at the gene ends were 2 bases for V and 8 bases for J; bases not matched to a gene: 7. CDR1 and CDR2 (germline): SGHRS, YFSETQ. The CDR3 covers 15 residues.

This clone appeared a few times. The V call is TRBV7-9, the J call TRBJ2-5; 11 bases are shared with TRBD2. The CDR3 has 18 residues. The V gene's germline CDR1 is SEHNR and CDR2 FQNEAQ (reference sequence). Losses at the gene ends were 4 bases for V and 2 bases for J; bases not matched to a gene: 12. The CDR3 DNA reads as TGTGCCAGCAGCTCAATTAGCCCGACTAGCGGGGAACAAGAGACCCAGTACTTC. Amino acids: CASSSISPTSGEQETQYF. The variable domain in full, completed from reference TRBV7-9 and TRBJ2-5, reads DTGVSQNPRHKITKRGQNVTFRCDPISEHNRLYWYRQTLGQGPEFLTYFQNEAQLEKSRLLSDRFSAERPKGSFSTLEIQRTEQGDSAMYLCASSSISPTSGEQETQYFGPGTRLLVL.

The chain recombines TRBV11-2 with TRBJ1-3, with a tentative D call TRBD1 (5 bases). The CDR3 totals 12 residues. The germline gives CDR1 SGHAT, CDR2 FQNNGV. The V end was cut by 1 base, the J end by 7 bases, with 5 bases between. CDR3 region: CASSLAGNTIYF. CDR3 bases: TGTGCCAGCAGCTTAGCAGGGAACACCATATATTTT.

This chain joins TRBV7-6 and TRBJ1-3, with 7 bases identical to TRBD1. The CDR3 extends over 16 amino acids. The germline V gene encodes CDR1 SGHVS and CDR2 FNYEAQ. V lost 5 bases, J lost 0 bases, and 7 bases stayed unmatched. The CDR3 protein is CASSLGQPNSGNTIYF. CDR3 sequence (DNA): TGTGCCAGCAGCCTGGGACAGCCTAACTCTGGAAACACCATATATTTT.

This chain connects TRBV5-1 to TRBJ2-5; D is unclear. The CDR3 extends over 13 amino acids. The germline V and J ends were trimmed by 0 bases and 5 bases, with 8 bases remaining between them. From germline, CDR1 is SGHRS and CDR2 YFSETQ. The CDR3 region is CASSLEVQETQYF. For the CDR3, the DNA is TGCGCCAGCAGCTTGGAAGTTCAGGAGACCCAGTACTTC.

This clone was found a few times. The chain uses TRBV7-8 and TRBJ2-6, with TRBD1 matching over 7 bases. This CDR3 comprises 16 residues. Germline-derived CDR1 and CDR2 are SGHVS and FQNEAQ. J gave up 2 bases and V 8 bases, and 9 bases lay outside the gene matches. The CDR3 DNA reads as TGTGCCAGCGAGGGGGCTGAAGGCACTGGGGCCAACGTCCTGACTTTC. It yields the protein CASEGAEGTGANVLTF.

The chain joins TRBV11-2 to TRBJ1-2; D is unclear. V was clipped by 5 bases and J by 3 bases, with 16 bases between them. This CDR3 region has 15 residues. Germline V CDR1 and CDR2: SGHAT, FQNNGV. CDR3 bases: TGTGCCAGCAGCCGAGGTCGTAGCGCCGACTATGGCTACACCTTC. Translated, it gives CASSRGRSADYGYTF.

V and J are TRBV30 and TRBJ2-5; weak D call: TRBD2 (6 bases). V gave up 0 bases and J gave up 5 bases, with 16 bases separating them. Germline V gene data show CDR1 as GTSNPN and CDR2 as SVGIG (reference sequence). The CDR3 spans 15 residues. The CDR3 bases are TGTGCCTGGAGTGTGGACACTAGCTACTCGGAGACCCAGTACTTC. It codes for CAWSVDTSYSETQYF.

This clone appeared a few times. V and J are TRBV2 and TRBJ1-6, with a possible D match to TRBD1 (5 bases). Germline CDR1 SNHLY, CDR2 FYNNEI. CDR3 length equals 16 residues. V lost 2 bases to trimming and J lost 0 bases, with 8 bases between them. CDR3 coding DNA: TGTGCCAGCAGTGAAACGGGGGGCTCCTATAATTCACCCCTCCACTTT. Translated: CASSETGGSYNSPLHF.

This clone was observed once. The V and J genes are TRBV18 and TRBJ1-3, with D maybe TRBD1 (6 bases). V gave up 3 bases and J gave up 4 bases, with 13 bases separating them. CDR1 and CDR2 (germline): KGHSH, LQKENI. The CDR3 is 15 amino acids. The CDR3 coding sequence is TGTGCCAGCTCACCTCTCGGGACAAGGGGAAACACCATATATTTT. It codes for CASSPLGTRGNTIYF.

This clone was picked up one time. The J gene is TRBJ2-5, the V gene TRBV4-1; D not resolved. Germline-derived CDR1 and CDR2 are MGHRA and YSYEKL. V lost 0 bases to trimming and J lost 5 bases, with 4 bases between them. The CDR3 sequence is 12 residues long. As DNA, the CDR3 is TGCGCCAGCAGCCAAGACTTGGAGACCCAGTACTTC. Its protein is CASSQDLETQYF.

V gene TRBV2 combines with J gene TRBJ1-4; weak D call: TRBD1 (6 bases). This CDR3 has 14 amino acids. Germline V gene sequence: CDR1 SNHLY, CDR2 FYNNEI. The V and J ends lost 5 bases and 8 bases respectively, with 15 bases between them. CDR3 coding DNA: TGTGCCAGCAGTATAGACAGGTTTGGGGAAAAACTGTTTTTT. Translated: CASSIDRFGEKLFF. The whole variable domain, filled in from reference TRBV2 and TRBJ1-4, reads EPEVTQTPSHQVTQMGQEVILRCVPISNHLYFYWYRQILGQKVEFLVSFYNNEISEKSEIFDDQFSVERPDGSNFTLKIRSTKLEDSAMYFCASSIDRFGEKLFFGSGTQLSVL.

The genes are TRBV5-1 and TRBJ2-1; TRBD2 aligns across 7 bases. Germline CDR1 SGHRS, CDR2 YFSETQ. V lost 1 base to trimming and J lost 4 bases; unmatched junction nucleotides: 8. This CDR3 spans 16 amino acids. The CDR3 nucleotides read TGCGCCAGCAGCTTGACCCTGGGACTACCGTACAATGAGCAGTTCTTC. The encoded protein is CASSLTLGLPYNEQFF.

In this sample, this clone turned up once. This chain links TRBV6-1 with TRBJ1-1; unclear D gene. This CDR3 is 15 amino acids long. V was clipped by 1 base and J by 4 bases, with 13 bases between them. The germline gives CDR1 MNHNS, CDR2 SASEGT. The CDR3 reads CASSEGPGMVTEAFF. Here the CDR3 DNA reads TGTGCCAGCAGTGAAGGTCCCGGGATGGTCACTGAAGCTTTCTTT.

This sequence joins TRBV27 and TRBJ2-5, with 10 bases identical to TRBD2. V was pared by 6 bases and J by 5 bases, with 9 bases of the junction left unmatched. Germline CDR1 MNHEY, CDR2 SMNVEV (reference sequence). The CDR3 consists of 15 residues. This CDR3 reads CASRGQRGGSETQYF. The CDR3 nucleotides read TGTGCCAGCAGGGGCCAGCGGGGGGGCAGTGAGACCCAGTACTTC.

CDR3: CASGPGLASTDTQYF. The CDR3 nucleotides are TGTGCTAGTGGTCCCGGACTAGCCTCCACAGATACGCAGTATTTT. This chain joins TRBV12-5 and TRBJ2-3; 8 nucleotides agree with TRBD2. The CDR3 loop spans 15 amino acids. Germline V gives CDR1 LGHNT, CDR2 FRNRAP. After removal of 5 bases from V and 2 bases from J, the junction contained 6 bases not matched to a gene.

The chain carries TRBV7-8 and TRBJ2-4; 7 bases align to TRBD2. Looked up from germline, CDR1 is SGHVS and CDR2 is FQNEAQ. V shed 5 bases and J 0 bases; nucleotides not matched to a gene: 16. The CDR3 has 19 residues. The CDR3 nucleotides are TGTGCCAGCAGCCCCCATAGCCCCCAGGTAGCGGGAGCCAAAAACATTCAGTACTTC. This gives the protein CASSPHSPQVAGAKNIQYF.

This chain connects TRBV7-9 to TRBJ1-1, with 7 bases matching TRBD1. The germline V gene has CDR1 SEHNR and CDR2 FQNEAQ (reference sequence). The CDR3 has 14 amino acids. Trimming at V came to 2 bases and at J to 5 bases, leaving 5 bases not matched to a gene. The DNA of the CDR3 is TGTGCCAGCAGCTTAAACAGGGGAGAGACTGAAGCTTTCTTT. Its protein is CASSLNRGETEAFF. Together with reference TRBV7-9 and TRBJ1-1, the CDR3 gives the full variable domain: DTGVSQNPRHKITKRGQNVTFRCDPISEHNRLYWYRQTLGQGPEFLTYFQNEAQLEKSRLLSDRFSAERPKGSFSTLEIQRTEQGDSAMYLCASSLNRGETEAFFGQGTRLTVV.

This chain links TRBV6-5 with TRBJ1-1, with no clear D. The germline V gene has CDR1 MNHEY and CDR2 SVGAGI. The CDR3 is 14 residues long. Between the trimmed V and J ends, which lost 5 bases and 0 bases, there was a span of 10 bases. This CDR3 reads CASSTDKVNTEAFF. DNA of the CDR3: TGTGCCAGCAGTACCGACAAGGTGAACACTGAAGCTTTCTTT.